The 24 T cell receptor beta chains reported below all come from one sample, sequenced in a study of cytomegalovirus exposure and HLA in healthy donors. The PCR made use of 60 Vbeta and 13 Jbeta primers. TCRdb's copy holds only in-frame clones and misses some; the assay was immunoSEQ multiplex PCR. Among approximately 200,000 clones listed, roughly three quarters were seen once. The sample comprised PBMCs. The receptors stem from a young woman in good health and CMV-seronegative.

The table lists this clone with a few counts. The chain carries TRBV28 and TRBJ2-2, with D possibly TRBD2 on 6 matching bases. The CDR3 covers 13 residues. Germline V gene sequence: CDR1 MDHEN, CDR2 SYDVKM. V was cut by 10 bases and J by 8 bases, with 17 bases left in between. The CDR3, as DNA: TGTGCCACCGTACGGGAGATTTTAGGGGAGCTGTTTTTT. Its translation is CATVREILGELFF.

The sample holds a few counts of this clone. The CDR3: CASSIGPGGGQGETQYF. The CDR3 nucleotides are TGTGCCAGCAGCATAGGTCCCGGCGGAGGCCAAGGAGAGACCCAGTACTTC. The rearrangement uses TRBV9 and TRBJ2-5, with D possibly being TRBD2 (5 bases). The length of the CDR3 is 17 residues. Deletions cut 4 bases from V and 4 bases from J, with 23 bases between. The germline V gene encodes CDR1 SGDLS and CDR2 YYNGEE.

This rearrangement joins TRBV4-1 to TRBJ2-1; the match to TRBD1 covers 7 bases. Germline values: CDR1 MGHRA, CDR2 YSYEKL. Trimming removed 3 bases from V and 3 bases from J; junction bases left unmatched: 2. This CDR3 region has 14 residues. The CDR3 region is CASSHWTGYNEQFF. CDR3 bases: TGCGCCAGCAGCCATTGGACAGGCTACAATGAGCAGTTCTTC.

This clone was seen only a few times. This sequence joins TRBV15 and TRBJ1-1; TRBD1 matches 9 bases. The CDR3 runs to 14 residues. Germline V gene sequence: CDR1 LNHNV, CDR2 YYDKDF (reference sequence). With 3 bases clipped from V and 4 bases from J, the junction kept 3 bases outside the gene matches. CDR3 amino acids: CATSRATGGTEAFF. The CDR3 DNA reads TGTGCCACCAGCAGGGCGACAGGGGGCACTGAAGCTTTCTTT.

The chain is built from TRBV23-1 and TRBJ1-6, with unresolved D. TRBV23-1 falls under the ORF class, with uncertain function. V was pared by 2 bases and J by 4 bases, with 15 bases between. The CDR3 consists of 17 residues. CDR3 sequence: CASSQKSGFTYNSPLHF. The CDR3 DNA reads as TGCGCCAGCAGTCAAAAATCGGGGTTTACGTATAATTCACCCCTCCACTTT.

This clone was detected a few times. The rearrangement links TRBV5-1 to TRBJ2-1, with TRBD2 identical over 10 bases. Looked up from germline, CDR1 is SGHRS and CDR2 is YFSETQ. This CDR3 has 18 amino acids. The V gene end was trimmed by 0 bases and the J gene end by 5 bases; junction bases not matched to a gene: 11. The CDR3 nucleotides are TGCGCCAGCAGCTTGGGGACTAGCGGAGCCACAGGAAACAATGAGCAGTTCTTC. Its translation: CASSLGTSGATGNNEQFF.

The chain combines TRBV6-5 with TRBJ2-7, with TRBD2 identical over 9 bases. This CDR3 contains 14 residues. The V gene's germline CDR1 is MNHEY and CDR2 SVGAGI. Trimming at V came to 4 bases and at J to 4 bases, leaving 5 bases not matched to a gene. CDR3 sequence: CASSFGTSWYEQYF. Written as DNA, the CDR3 is TGTGCCAGCAGTTTCGGGACTAGCTGGTACGAGCAGTACTTC.

This clone was seen a handful of times. The chain uses TRBV28 and TRBJ2-5, with D perhaps matching TRBD2 (7 bases). Deletions cut 4 bases from V and 5 bases from J, with 17 bases between. Germline V gives CDR1 MDHEN, CDR2 SYDVKM. The CDR3 length is 15 residues. The CDR3 region has the DNA TGTGCCAGCAGTTATGGAGGGGGAGGGAAGGAGACCCAGTACTTC. Its protein product is CASSYGGGGKETQYF. The full variable domain, with the rest looked up from reference TRBV28 and TRBJ2-5, is DVKVTQSSRYLVKRTGEKVFLECVQDMDHENMFWYRQDPGLGLRLIYFSYDVKMKEKGDIPEGYSVSREKKERFSLILESASTNQTSMYLCASSYGGGGKETQYFGPGTRLLVL.

The chain joins TRBV28 to TRBJ1-2; 7 positions match TRBD1. The CDR3 consists of 15 residues. CDR1 is MDHEN and CDR2 is SYDVKM in the germline V gene. V gave up 0 bases and J gave up 4 bases; unmatched junction bases: 5. The CDR3 DNA sequence: TGTGCCAGCAGTTTATGGCAGGGGGTTGGCTATGGCTACACCTTC. It specifies CASSLWQGVGYGYTF.

V is TRBV6-6 and J is TRBJ2-1, with a tentative D call TRBD2 (6 bases). CDR3 length: 16 residues. Germline values: CDR1 MNHNY, CDR2 SVGAGI (reference sequence). V was trimmed by 5 bases and J by 2 bases, leaving 16 bases between them. The CDR3 protein is CASSGRVGSPYNEQFF. In DNA form, the CDR3 reads TGTGCCAGCAGTGGCAGGGTCGGGAGCCCCTACAATGAGCAGTTCTTC.

The chain carries TRBV5-4 and TRBJ1-2; 9 bases align to TRBD1. Germline CDR1 is SGHNT and CDR2 is YYREEE (reference sequence). The CDR3 totals 18 residues. V was clipped by 3 bases and J by 4 bases; unmatched bases: 16. DNA of the CDR3: TGTGCCAGCAGCTCCCTCCAACCCGCGGACAGGGGAGGCTATGGCTACACCTTC. Residues: CASSSLQPADRGGYGYTF.

The chain uses TRBV6-9 and TRBJ2-5, with 7 nucleotides matching TRBD1. Near its end, the DNA agrees better with TRBJ2-7, so the J call may be wrong. The CDR3 is 12 residues long. Germline CDR1 and CDR2: MNHGY and SVAAGI. CDR3 in DNA: TGTGCCAGTAAGGGGGCTACCTACGAGCAGTACTTC. The encoded protein is CASKGATYEQYF.

V gene TRBV7-2 combines with J gene TRBJ1-2, with TRBD1 matching 8 bases. Germline CDR1 and CDR2: SGHTA and FQGNSA. The CDR3 is 17 amino acids. With V trimmed by 6 bases and J by 4 bases, 16 bases remained unmatched. CDR3 DNA sequence: TGTGCCAGCAGTTCAGGACAGGGCAAGACTCGGGCCTATGGCTACACCTTC. Translated: CASSSGQGKTRAYGYTF.

The J gene is TRBJ2-3, the V gene TRBV11-2; the D is unclear. Deletions cut 4 bases from V and 0 bases from J, with 17 bases between. This CDR3 has 17 residues. Germline loops: CDR1 SGHAT, CDR2 FQNNGV. The CDR3 is CASSSPVNPVSTDTQYF. CDR3 nucleotides: TGTGCCAGCAGCTCCCCAGTCAACCCTGTAAGCACAGATACGCAGTATTTT.

This chain uses TRBV30 with TRBJ2-7; TRBD1 matches 11 bases. The germline V gene encodes CDR1 GTSNPN and CDR2 SVGIG (reference sequence). The CDR3 extends over 17 amino acids. V trimming: 2 bases; J trimming: 3 bases; junction bases outside the gene matches: 12. Written as DNA, the CDR3 is TGTGCCTGGAGTCCCCCCCCGGGACAGGGGGGTCTCTACGAGCAGTACTTC. Amino acids: CAWSPPPGQGGLYEQYF. Supplemented by reference TRBV30 and TRBJ2-7, the full variable domain reads SQTIHQWPATLVQPVGSPLSLECTVEGTSNPNLYWYRQAAGRGLQLLFYSVGIGQISSEVPQNLSASRPQDRQFILSSKKLLLSDSGFYLCAWSPPPGQGGLYEQYFGPGTRLTVT.

The chain has TRBV4-2 and TRBJ1-4, with TRBD1 matching 10 bases. Per germline, CDR1 LGHNA and CDR2 YNFKEQ. V lost 4 bases, J lost 10 bases, and 12 bases stayed unmatched. This CDR3 has 16 amino acids. For the CDR3, the DNA is TGTGCCAGCAGCCCTCCTCGACAGGGGGCAAGTGGAAAACTGTTTTTT. It translates to CASSPPRQGASGKLFF.

The rearrangement joins TRBV5-1 to TRBJ2-5, with 12 bases that match TRBD2. Looked up from germline, CDR1 is SGHRS and CDR2 is YFSETQ. After removal of 3 bases from V and 5 bases from J, the junction contained 5 bases not matched to a gene. The CDR3 loop spans 15 amino acids. CDR3: CASSSLAGGLETQYF. CDR3 DNA: TGCGCCAGCAGCTCACTAGCGGGGGGCCTGGAGACCCAGTACTTC.

The chain is built from TRBV9 and TRBJ2-5, with TRBD1 as a possible D gene (5 bases). Germline values: CDR1 SGDLS, CDR2 YYNGEE. The germline V and J ends were trimmed by 1 base and 4 bases, with 8 bases remaining between them. CDR3 length: 13 residues. Here the CDR3 DNA reads TGTGCCAGCAGCGTACAGGGCGGAGAGACCCAGTACTTC. It yields the protein CASSVQGGETQYF. Full variable domain (missing parts from reference TRBV9 and TRBJ2-5): DSGVTQTPKHLITATGQRVTLRCSPRSGDLSVYWYQQSLDQGLQFLIQYYNGEERAKGNILERFSAQQFPDLHSELNLSSLELGDSALYFCASSVQGGETQYFGPGTRLLVL.

This chain links TRBV27 with TRBJ2-7; TRBD2 agrees at 7 bases. With V trimmed by 7 bases and J by 0 bases, 18 bases remained unmatched. Germline CDR1 and CDR2: MNHEY and SMNVEV (reference sequence). This CDR3 spans 18 amino acids. The CDR3 sequence: CASKRSLHPGLSSYEQYF. For the CDR3, the DNA is TGTGCCAGCAAACGATCCCTCCACCCGGGACTAAGCTCCTACGAGCAGTACTTC.

The genes are TRBV19 and TRBJ1-1; 9 nucleotides match TRBD1. Germline loops: CDR1 LNHDA, CDR2 SQIVND (reference sequence). Losses at the gene ends were 6 bases for V and 4 bases for J; bases not matched to a gene: 9. This CDR3 has 15 residues. The CDR3 DNA reads TGTGCCAGTAGCGGGACAGGGTGGGAGCTCACTGAAGCTTTCTTT. Amino acids: CASSGTGWELTEAFF.

The rearrangement uses TRBV2 and TRBJ1-1; D is perhaps TRBD1 (6 bases). The CDR3 spans 13 residues. The ends were cut back, 5 bases at V and 5 bases at J, with 12 bases in the middle. The germline V gene encodes CDR1 SNHLY and CDR2 FYNNEI. In DNA form, the CDR3 reads TGTGCCAGCAGTATATACAGGGAGACTGAAGCTTTCTTT. Translated, it gives CASSIYRETEAFF.

V and J are TRBV18 and TRBJ1-1; D not resolved. Deletions cut 2 bases from V and 3 bases from J, with 7 bases between. CDR1 is KGHSH, CDR2 LQKENI, per germline. This CDR3 comprises 13 residues. CDR3: CASSPTADTEAFF. The CDR3 nucleotides read TGTGCCAGCTCACCAACAGCAGACACTGAAGCTTTCTTT.

This clone appeared a single time. The chain couples TRBV28 to TRBJ1-1; maybe TRBD1 (5 bases). The CDR3 contains 11 residues. V lost 3 bases and J lost 8, with 7 bases in between. CDR1 MDHEN and CDR2 SYDVKM come from the germline V gene. CDR3 in amino acids: CASSFGQEAFF. DNA for the CDR3: TGTGCCAGCAGTTTTGGACAAGAAGCTTTCTTT. The whole variable domain, filled in from reference TRBV28 and TRBJ1-1, reads DVKVTQSSRYLVKRTGEKVFLECVQDMDHENMFWYRQDPGLGLRLIYFSYDVKMKEKGDIPEGYSVSREKKERFSLILESASTNQTSMYLCASSFGQEAFFGQGTRLTVV.

The chain employs TRBV5-4 and TRBJ1-2; 11 bases match TRBD1. V was pared by 0 bases and J by 6 bases, with 7 bases of the junction left unmatched. CDR3 length: 16 amino acids. In germline, CDR1 is SGHNT, CDR2 YYREEE (reference sequence). This CDR3 reads CASSLADRGRINGYTF. The CDR3 DNA is TGTGCCAGCAGCTTGGCGGACAGGGGGCGGATAAATGGCTACACCTTC. Complete variable domain (other parts from reference TRBV5-4 and TRBJ1-2): ETGVTQSPTHLIKTRGQQVTLRCSSQSGHNTVSWYQQALGQGPQFIFQYYREEENGRGNFPPRFSGLQFPNYSSELNVNALELDDSALYLCASSLADRGRINGYTFGSGTRLTVV.